The present T cell receptor (beta chain) was sequenced within a study of Graves' ophthalmopathy and Graves' hyperthyroidism. The germline CDR1 and CDR2 sequences are LGHNA and YNFKEQ. The CDR3 is 8 residues long, counting both termini. About this clonotype itself: Since the CDR3 does not end with the conserved phenylalanine or tryptophan, this likely comes from a read error. No DNA is shown, since the ends of the CDR3 on it are uncertain; the CDR3 is the one TCRdb lists.

Investigators amplified TCR beta CDR3 regions from RNA transcripts. First-round RT-PCR used HTBI primers; second-round multiplex PCR followed. A single record per CDR3 protein comes from TCRdb applying MiXCR to the multiplex PCR reads. The sample contains about 500,000 distinct CDR3 sequences, roughly 40% of which appear only once. Patients in the hyperthyroidism group, adults aged 18 to 65, were newly diagnosed, under 2 months' duration. The sequenced sample consisted of peripheral blood or thyroid tissue (not recorded which). This rearrangement joins TRBV4-2 to TRBJ2-5; the D call of TRBD1 is as the table states it, not checked on the DNA. The sequence was collected from an adult man with Graves' hyperthyroidism. The CDR3 sequence is CAWGHPVV.